The 6 T cell receptor beta chains listed next were all sequenced from one sample in a study of T cells after yellow fever vaccination (dated by TCRdb to the late 2010s). The library was generated by 5' RACE. Sequencing was carried out with an Illumina NovaSeq 6000. Using fastp trimming at Q25 and MiXCR clonotype assembly, TCRdb reanalyzed the public sequencing data and kept in-frame beta chains. One record per CDR3 amino acid sequence lists the most common genes and DNA. The sample table contains 300,000 to 400,000 distinct CDR3 sequences; only one count was recorded for approximately 12% of them. Together, the top ten hold roughly 3% of the sample. The treatment or condition label, as the study defines it: live attenuated yellow fever vaccine strain. The sequences come from CD4+ T cells sorted from PBMCs, collected 15 days after the yellow fever booster vaccination. The receptors here all came from a man between 18 and 29 years old who received the YFV17D yellow fever vaccine.

This clonotype showed up just a few times. This chain links TRBV20-1 with TRBJ1-1; the match to TRBD1 covers 9 bases. Germline V gives CDR1 DFQATT, CDR2 SNEGSKA (reference sequence). V gave up 2 bases and J gave up 2 bases; unmatched junction bases: 6. CDR3 length equals 15 residues. DNA of the CDR3: TGCAGTGCTAGAACCCCGGGACAGGGAAACACTGAAGCTTTCTTT. Amino acids: CSARTPGQGNTEAFF.

This clonotype was picked up many times. The chain employs TRBV25-1 and TRBJ2-5; a possible D gene is TRBD1 (5 bases). CDR1 and CDR2 from the germline V gene are MGHDK and SYGVNS. Trimming shortened V by 0 bases and J by 3 bases, and 5 bases separated the two germline ends. This CDR3 is 13 amino acids long. In DNA form, the CDR3 reads TGTGCCAGCAGTGAATACAGGGAAGAGACCCAGTACTTC. Its protein is CASSEYREETQYF.

Ten or more counts support this clonotype. J is TRBJ2-7 and V is TRBV5-1; unclear D gene. V dropped 4 bases and J dropped 5 bases, with 19 bases sitting between them. This CDR3 is built from 15 residues. Per germline, CDR1 SGHRS and CDR2 YFSETQ. CDR3 in DNA: TGCGCCAGCAGCCTCGTGGGCACCGATAAACACGAGCAGTACTTC. Translating gives CASSLVGTDKHEQYF. Full variable domain (outside the CDR3, taken from reference TRBV5-1 and TRBJ2-7): KAGVTQTPRYLIKTRGQQVTLSCSPISGHRSVSWYQQTPGQGLQFLFEYFSETQRNKGNFPGRFSGRQFSNSRSEMNVSTLELGDSALYLCASSLVGTDKHEQYFGPGTRLTVT.

V and J are TRBV5-4 and TRBJ2-1; 9 nucleotides align to TRBD2. Germline CDR1 is SGHNT and CDR2 is YYREEE (reference sequence). This CDR3 spans 15 amino acids. Germline trimming cut 1 base from V and 6 bases from J; bases unmatched to any gene: 5. The CDR3 coding sequence is TGTGCCAGCAGCTTGATTAGCGGGGGACCCAATGAGCAGTTCTTC. Its protein product is CASSLISGGPNEQFF.

At least ten counts were recorded for this clonotype. This chain joins TRBV24-1 and TRBJ2-3; D possibly corresponds to TRBD1 (5 bases). Trimming removed 5 bases from V and 6 bases from J, with 8 bases in between. CDR1 and CDR2 (germline): KGHDR, SFDVKD. This CDR3 spans 12 amino acids. The CDR3 loop is CATSAPGDTQYF. In DNA, the CDR3 is TGTGCCACCAGTGCCCCAGGGGATACGCAGTATTTT.

This clonotype has more than one count but fewer than ten. The chain links TRBV7-9 to TRBJ2-2; D is possibly TRBD2 (5 bases). Germline values: CDR1 SEHNR, CDR2 FQNEAQ (reference sequence). The germline V and J ends were trimmed by 3 bases and 9 bases, with 17 bases remaining between them. The CDR3 is made up of 15 amino acids. The CDR3 is CASSFHYGKKWELFF. The CDR3 DNA follows: TGTGCCAGCAGCTTTCACTACGGGAAGAAGTGGGAGCTGTTTTTT.